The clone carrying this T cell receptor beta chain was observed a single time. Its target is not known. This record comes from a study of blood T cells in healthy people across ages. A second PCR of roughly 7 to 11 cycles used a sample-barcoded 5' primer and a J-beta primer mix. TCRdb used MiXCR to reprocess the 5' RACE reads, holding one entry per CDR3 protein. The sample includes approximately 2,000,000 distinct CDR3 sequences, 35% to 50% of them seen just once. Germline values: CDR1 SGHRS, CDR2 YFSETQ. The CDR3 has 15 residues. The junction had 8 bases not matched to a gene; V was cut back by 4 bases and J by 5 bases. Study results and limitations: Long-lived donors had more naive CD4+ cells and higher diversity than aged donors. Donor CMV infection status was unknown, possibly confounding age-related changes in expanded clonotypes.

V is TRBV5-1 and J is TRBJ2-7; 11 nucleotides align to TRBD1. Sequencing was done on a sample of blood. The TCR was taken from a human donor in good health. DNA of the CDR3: TGCGCCAGCAGCGACCCCGGACAGGGGGCGGACGAGCAGTACTTC. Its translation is CASSDPGQGADEQYF.